A single sample gave rise to the 13 T cell receptor beta chains below, sequenced in a study of T-cell memory formation after mild COVID-19. One entry per CDR3 protein results from TCRdb running MiXCR on the 5' RACE reads. The data hold hundreds of thousands of distinct CDR3 sequences, with more than 20% observed a single time. Sequenced input: PBMCs or a T cell subset sorted from them (not recorded which). Source of these receptors: an adult woman who had mild COVID-19 (a few samples of this study predate the infection). Cell type and time point are not known.

In its sample, this clonotype was seen a few times. The chain recombines TRBV6-5 with TRBJ2-7, with TRBD2 matching over 8 bases. The CDR3 has 14 residues. CDR1 is MNHEY and CDR2 is SVGAGI in the germline V gene. The V gene end was trimmed by 7 bases and the J gene end by 3 bases; junction bases not matched to a gene: 8. CDR3 coding DNA: TGTGCCAGCACCCCGGGGGGGATAGGCTACGAGCAGTACTTC. As protein: CASTPGGIGYEQYF.

V is TRBV28 and J is TRBJ2-1; TRBD2 aligns across 9 bases. J lost 0 bases, V lost 6 bases, and 3 bases had no gene match. This CDR3 is 15 amino acids long. The germline CDR1 and CDR2 sequences are MDHEN and SYDVKM. CDR3 sequence (DNA): TGTGCCAGCAGGTCTAGCGGGACCTCCTACAATGAGCAGTTCTTC. It encodes CASRSSGTSYNEQFF.

There are a few counts of this clonotype. V gene TRBV11-2 combines with J gene TRBJ2-1; 7 positions agree with TRBD2. After removal of 3 bases from V and 10 bases from J, the junction contained 18 bases not matched to a gene. The CDR3 totals 17 residues. The V gene's germline CDR1 is SGHAT and CDR2 FQNNGV. The CDR3 loop is CASSFRGKLANWGEQFF. The CDR3 region has the DNA TGTGCCAGCAGCTTTAGGGGCAAACTAGCGAATTGGGGGGAGCAGTTCTTC.

This sequence joins TRBV12-3 or TRBV12-4 and TRBJ2-6, with D possibly matching TRBD1 (6 bases). Trimming took off 6 bases at V and 0 bases at J, with 18 bases between the two ends. The CDR3 consists of 18 residues. The CDR3 coding sequence is TGTGCCAGCAGCCACGGAACAGGGCCCCTCTCTGGGGCCAACGTCCTGACTTTC. The encoded protein is CASSHGTGPLSGANVLTF.

This clonotype was seen at least ten times. The chain combines TRBV9 with TRBJ1-1; D may be TRBD1 (5 bases). Per the germline V gene, CDR1 is SGDLS and CDR2 is YYNGEE. The length of the CDR3 is 16 residues. Trimming took off 0 bases at V and 3 bases at J, with 15 bases between the two ends. The CDR3 nucleotides read TGTGCCAGCAGCGTAGATGGGACCCCAGGAGACACTGAAGCTTTCTTT. This translates into CASSVDGTPGDTEAFF.

The chain has TRBV15 and TRBJ2-7; 7 bases agree with TRBD1. Losses at the gene ends were 8 bases for V and 4 bases for J; bases not matched to a gene: 14. This CDR3 has 15 amino acids. CDR1 and CDR2 (germline): LNHNV, YYDKDF (reference sequence). This CDR3 is CATQKEGTALYEQYF. The CDR3 coding sequence is TGTGCCACCCAAAAGGAAGGGACAGCCCTTTACGAGCAGTACTTC. The variable domain in full, with the rest retrieved from reference TRBV15 and TRBJ2-7, is DAMVIQNPRYQVTQFGKPVTLSCSQTLNHNVMYWYQQKSSQAPKLLFHYYDKDFNNEADTPDNFQSRRPNTSFCFLDIRSPGLGDTAMYLCATQKEGTALYEQYFGPGTRLTVT.

In this sample, this clonotype turned up a few times. CDR3 nucleotide sequence: TGTGCCATCAGCCTAGCGGGAGTTGGAGAGACCCAGTACTTC. Amino acids: CAISLAGVGETQYF. The chain combines TRBV10-3 with TRBJ2-5; TRBD2 agrees at 10 bases. This CDR3 contains 14 residues. Germline values: CDR1 ENHRY, CDR2 SYGVKD. Losses at the gene ends were 6 bases for V and 4 bases for J; bases not matched to a gene: 5.

The V and J genes are TRBV7-9 and TRBJ2-1, with 8 positions matching TRBD2. The germline CDR1 and CDR2 sequences are SEHNR and FQNEAQ (reference sequence). The CDR3 totals 14 residues. Trimming at V came to 7 bases and at J to 5 bases, leaving 7 bases not matched to a gene. The CDR3 DNA is TGTGCCAGCAAAGCACTAGCGGATAACAATGAGCAGTTCTTC. The encoded protein is CASKALADNNEQFF.

The V call is TRBV3-1, the J call TRBJ1-3; D ambiguous. CDR1 is LGHDT and CDR2 is YNNKEL in the germline V gene (reference sequence). V was shortened by 2 bases and J by 7 bases, with 15 bases between the two germline ends. This CDR3 is 15 amino acids long. This chain's CDR3 is CASSQSVWEGNTIYF. The CDR3, as DNA: TGTGCCAGCAGCCAATCAGTATGGGAAGGGAACACCATATATTTT.

This rearrangement joins TRBV11-2 to TRBJ2-3, with 9 bases that match TRBD1. The CDR3 extends over 14 amino acids. The V and J ends lost 6 bases and 4 bases, in that order; junction bases with no gene match: 5. Germline CDR1 and CDR2: SGHAT and FQNNGV. CDR3 nucleotide sequence: TGTGCCAGCAGTAAGGACAGGGGACCAGATACGCAGTATTTT. This sequence encodes CASSKDRGPDTQYF.

This clonotype was observed a few times. The chain recombines TRBV5-8 with TRBJ1-5; no firm D call. The CDR3 runs 15 residues. V was pared by 8 bases and J by 5 bases, with 20 bases between. From germline, CDR1 is SGHTS and CDR2 YDEGEE. CDR3: CASAPRVTYDQPQHF. Written as DNA, the CDR3 is TGTGCCAGTGCACCCCGGGTAACCTATGATCAGCCCCAGCATTTT.

This chain connects TRBV21-1 to TRBJ1-4. TRBV21-1 is listed as a pseudogene. The CDR3 totals 14 residues. The CDR3 DNA reads as TGTGCCAGCAGCAATTTAACAGCGAATGAAAAACTGTTTTTT. Translated, it gives CASSNLTANEKLFF.

The chain carries TRBV12-3 or TRBV12-4 and TRBJ2-7, with TRBD2 matching over 8 bases. J gave up 6 bases and V 4 bases, and 5 bases lay outside the gene matches. This CDR3 has 13 residues. DNA for the CDR3: TGTGCCAGCAGTTCCGGGGGGGCCGGCGAGCAGTACTTC. Encoded protein: CASSSGGAGEQYF.